This entry lists 9 T cell receptor beta chains sequenced from one sample in a study of cytomegalovirus exposure and HLA in healthy donors. A multiplex PCR was run with 60 Vbeta primers and 13 Jbeta primers. Repertoires were generated with immunoSEQ multiplex PCR, while TCRdb's copy carries only in-frame clones and drops some. The sample consists of 150,000 to 200,000 clones, around 86% of them appearing once. Input material: PBMCs. These receptors originate from a man aged 50 or older in good health and CMV-seronegative.

J is TRBJ2-1 and V is TRBV27, with a tentative D call TRBD2 (7 bases). Germline V gene lookup returns CDR1 MNHEY and CDR2 SMNVEV (reference sequence). The ends were cut back, 6 bases at V and 4 bases at J, with 10 bases in the middle. The CDR3 loop spans 13 amino acids. Here the CDR3 reads CASRSGTYNEQFF. Written as DNA, the CDR3 is TGTGCCAGCAGGAGCGGGACATACAATGAGCAGTTCTTC.

The V call is TRBV28, the J call TRBJ1-2; a possible D gene is TRBD1 (5 bases). This CDR3 contains 15 residues. Trimming removed 0 bases at V and 0 bases at J, with 8 bases between. Germline CDR1 reads MDHEN; CDR2 reads SYDVKM. The CDR3 reads CASSLWGRANYGYTF. Here the CDR3 DNA reads TGTGCCAGCAGTTTATGGGGGCGAGCTAACTATGGCTACACCTTC.

The V gene is TRBV6-6, the J gene TRBJ1-1, with 7 bases fitting TRBD1. Looked up from germline, CDR1 is MNHNY and CDR2 is SVGAGI (reference sequence). The ends lost 4 bases at V and 4 bases at J; junction bases unmatched: 9. The CDR3 length is 15 residues. This CDR3 reads CASSLQGLGGTEAFF. The CDR3 DNA follows: TGTGCCAGCAGTTTACAGGGGTTAGGTGGCACTGAAGCTTTCTTT.

This clone was seen a handful of times. V usage is TRBV6-5 and J usage is TRBJ2-7; TRBD1 matches 8 bases. With V trimmed by 7 bases and J by 2 bases, 7 bases remained unmatched. This CDR3 is 14 amino acids long. Germline V gene sequence: CDR1 MNHEY, CDR2 SVGAGI. In nucleotides, the CDR3 is TGTGCCAGCAAGGAGACAGGGGTCACCTACGAGCAGTACTTC. Its protein product is CASKETGVTYEQYF.

This chain links TRBV27 with TRBJ2-1; D gene unclear. Germline CDR1 and CDR2: MNHEY and SMNVEV (reference sequence). The CDR3 spans 15 residues. Trimming took 5 bases from V and 7 from J, leaving 18 bases between them. The CDR3 DNA reads TGTGCCAGCAGTGTAGACCCTCGAACGGGTAATGAGCAGTTCTTC. Amino acid sequence: CASSVDPRTGNEQFF.

The CDR3 DNA follows: TGTGCCAGCAGCTTAGACAGTATCTTTCCGCAGACCCAGTACTTC. This sequence encodes CASSLDSIFPQTQYF. This chain links TRBV7-9 with TRBJ2-5; D unclear. Germline CDR1 reads SEHNR; CDR2 reads FQNEAQ (reference sequence). The CDR3 length is 15 residues. V dropped 1 base and J dropped 6 bases, with 15 bases sitting between them. The full variable domain, its missing parts supplied by reference TRBV7-9 and TRBJ2-5, is DTGVSQNPRHKITKRGQNVTFRCDPISEHNRLYWYRQTLGQGPEFLTYFQNEAQLEKSRLLSDRFSAERPKGSFSTLEIQRTEQGDSAMYLCASSLDSIFPQTQYFGPGTRLLVL.

As regards this clone: The junction departs from the called germline gene at one end, perhaps through a read error. The gene calls are TRBV7-7 and TRBJ2-5; 7 bases align to TRBD1. The CDR3 extends over 16 amino acids. Germline assignment: CDR1 SSHAT and CDR2 FNYEAQ (reference sequence). The CDR3 DNA follows: TGTGCTAGCAGCTTAGGTCTTCACAGGGGATCAGAGACCCAGTACTTC. It codes for CASSLGLHRGSETQYF.

This clone has a handful of counts. V is TRBV7-2 and J is TRBJ1-5; no firm D call. Per the germline V gene, CDR1 is SGHTA and CDR2 is FQGNSA. The V and J ends lost 5 bases and 6 bases respectively, with 20 bases between them. The CDR3 is 16 residues long. CDR3 loop: CASSPNNRVGGQPQHF. The CDR3 DNA follows: TGTGCCAGCAGCCCGAATAATAGGGTAGGAGGTCAGCCCCAGCATTTT.

The V and J genes are TRBV11-3 and TRBJ2-5, with D possibly matching TRBD2 (7 bases). Trimming shortened V by 1 base and J by 4 bases, and 13 bases separated the two germline ends. The CDR3 is 15 amino acids. CDR1 is SGHNT, CDR2 YENEEA, per germline. The CDR3 here is CASSLGGGRGETQYF. The CDR3 region has the DNA TGTGCCAGCAGCTTAGGGGGGGGCAGGGGAGAGACCCAGTACTTC.